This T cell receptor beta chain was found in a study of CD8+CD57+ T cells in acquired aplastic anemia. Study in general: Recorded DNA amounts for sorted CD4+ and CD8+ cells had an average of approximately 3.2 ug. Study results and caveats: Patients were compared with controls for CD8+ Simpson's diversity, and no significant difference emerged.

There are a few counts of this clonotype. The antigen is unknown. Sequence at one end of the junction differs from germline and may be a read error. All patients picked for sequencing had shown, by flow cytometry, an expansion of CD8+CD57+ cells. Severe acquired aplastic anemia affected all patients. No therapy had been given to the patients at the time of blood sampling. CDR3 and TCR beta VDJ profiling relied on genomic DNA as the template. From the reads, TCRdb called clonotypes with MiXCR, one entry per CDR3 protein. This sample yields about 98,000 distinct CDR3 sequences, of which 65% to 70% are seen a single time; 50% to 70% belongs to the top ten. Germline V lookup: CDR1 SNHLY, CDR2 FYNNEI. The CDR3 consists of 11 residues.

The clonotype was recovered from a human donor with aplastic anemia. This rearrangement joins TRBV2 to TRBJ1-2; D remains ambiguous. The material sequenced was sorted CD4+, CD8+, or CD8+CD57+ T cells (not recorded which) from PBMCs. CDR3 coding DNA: TGTGCCAGCAATACTAAGTATGGCTACACCTTC. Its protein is CASNTKYGYTF.